Each of the 22 T cell receptor beta chains below was sequenced from the same sample in a study of blood T cell repertoires in COVID-19 (TCRdb year 2020). Library creation used the immunoSEQ multiplex PCR assay. In its TCRdb copy, this immuneACCESS table keeps in-frame sequences only and misses some clones. Where compared with another copy, unresolved V genes explain less than half of these, and the others have no known cause. The sample has about 480,000 clones on record, about 88% of them singletons. The top ten clones comprise under 9.5% of the sample. Material for sequencing was PBMCs or T cells enriched from blood (not recorded which). The receptors were gathered from a woman aged 60 to 75 who had recovered from COVID-19.

J is TRBJ1-1 and V is TRBV7-2; TRBD1 matches 7 bases. Germline CDR1 SGHTA, CDR2 FQGNSA. The CDR3 is 13 amino acids. Unmatched junction bases numbered 8, after V lost 4 bases and J lost 9 bases. CDR3 DNA sequence: TGTGCCAGCAGCTATCGACGGGACAGTCAAGCTTTCTTT. Amino acid sequence: CASSYRRDSQAFF.

The chain links TRBV10-2 to TRBJ2-1; 7 bases agree with TRBD2. Germline loops: CDR1 WSHSY, CDR2 SAAADI. This CDR3 contains 14 residues. With V trimmed by 7 bases and J by 5 bases, 8 bases remained unmatched. As DNA, the CDR3 is TGCGCCAGCACGCGGGGGATAATAAACAATGAGCAGTTCTTC. Its translation is CASTRGIINNEQFF.

The CDR3 DNA reads as TGCGCCAGCAGCCAAGATAGGGGAGGGCTTGGTGAAAAACTGTTTTTT. Amino acid sequence: CASSQDRGGLGEKLFF. The gene calls are TRBV4-1 and TRBJ1-4; TRBD1 is a possible D gene (5 bases). Germline V CDR1 and CDR2: MGHRA, YSYEKL. Trimming cost V 0 bases and J 7 bases, with 15 bases left between them. This CDR3 has 16 amino acids.

The chain employs TRBV7-9 and TRBJ2-1; 11 bases match TRBD1. The V segment lost 0 bases and the J segment 4 bases; nucleotides outside the gene matches: 8. The CDR3 covers 18 residues. Germline assignment: CDR1 SEHNR and CDR2 FQNEAQ (reference sequence). CDR3 residues: CASSLADRWDRGYNEQFF. CDR3 in DNA: TGTGCCAGCAGCTTAGCAGATAGGTGGGACAGGGGGTACAATGAGCAGTTCTTC.

The rearrangement uses TRBV18 and TRBJ1-1; a possible D gene is TRBD1 (5 bases). The V gene lost 1 base and the J gene lost 6 bases, with 12 bases spanning the gap. This CDR3 comprises 14 residues. Germline V CDR1 and CDR2: KGHSH, LQKENI. The CDR3 nucleotides read TGTGCCAGCTCACCACAGGGGATCGGAGCTGAAGCTTTCTTT. Its protein is CASSPQGIGAEAFF. The complete variable domain, with remaining parts taken from reference TRBV18 and TRBJ1-1, reads NAGVMQNPRHLVRRRGQEARLRCSPMKGHSHVYWYRQLPEEGLKFMVYLQKENIIDESGMPKERFSAEFPKEGPSILRIQQVVRGDSAAYFCASSPQGIGAEAFFGQGTRLTVV.

The chain links TRBV25-1 to TRBJ1-6; 7 bases map to TRBD1. The V and J ends lost 8 bases and 9 bases, in that order; junction bases with no gene match: 13. Germline V gives CDR1 MGHDK, CDR2 SYGVNS. The CDR3 extends over 15 amino acids. Here the CDR3 DNA reads TGTGCCAGCGGGGCGGAACAGGGGCTATGTTCACCCCTCCACTTT. It encodes CASGAEQGLCSPLHF.

This chain links TRBV6-5 with TRBJ1-1, with D possibly being TRBD1 (5 bases). The CDR3 consists of 14 residues. With 2 bases removed from V and 1 base from J, the gap between germline ends came to 8 bases. The germline CDR1 and CDR2 sequences are MNHEY and SVGAGI. The CDR3 reads CASSYGAKNTEAFF. CDR3 DNA sequence: TGTGCCAGCAGTTACGGGGCAAAGAACACTGAAGCTTTCTTT.

The chain uses TRBV20-1 and TRBJ2-7; no clear D gene. The CDR3 loop spans 11 amino acids. CDR1 DFQATT and CDR2 SNEGSKA come from the germline V gene (reference sequence). V was cut by 5 bases and J by 5 bases, with 10 bases left in between. The DNA of the CDR3 is TGCAGTGCTCCCCTCCTCGACGAGCAGTACTTC. It translates to CSAPLLDEQYF.

This clone was detected only a few times. V is TRBV10-1 and J is TRBJ2-2; TRBD2 might be the D (6 bases). The CDR3 extends over 14 amino acids. Germline-derived CDR1 and CDR2 are WNHNN and SYGVQD (reference sequence). V lost 1 base, J lost 6 bases, and 9 bases lay in between. CDR3: CASSELREAGELFF. The CDR3, as DNA: TGCGCCAGCAGTGAGTTGAGGGAGGCCGGGGAGCTGTTTTTT.

The rearrangement uses TRBV7-8 and TRBJ1-5, with a possible D match to TRBD1 (5 bases). V shed 2 bases and J shed 5 bases, with 16 bases lying between them. CDR3 size: 16 residues. The germline V gene has CDR1 SGHVS and CDR2 FQNEAQ. The CDR3 region has the DNA TGTGCCAGCAGCTTAAAACAAGGGGCAACGGATCAGCCCCAGCATTTT. It is translated as CASSLKQGATDQPQHF.

The V gene is TRBV27, the J gene TRBJ1-4; 7 bases match TRBD1. V lost 4 bases, J lost 0 bases, and 5 bases stayed unmatched. This CDR3 is built from 16 residues. Germline-derived CDR1 and CDR2 are MNHEY and SMNVEV (reference sequence). The CDR3 region has the DNA TGTGCCAGCAGTTGGAAGGGGGCCCCAACTAATGAAAAACTGTTTTTT. It specifies CASSWKGAPTNEKLFF.

J is TRBJ1-5 and V is TRBV29-1; D is undetermined. The germline V gene has CDR1 SQVTM and CDR2 ANQGSEA. The CDR3 spans 13 residues. Trimming took off 4 bases at V and 4 bases at J, with 11 bases between the two ends. The CDR3 coding sequence is TGCAGCGTTGGGGCAGGAGGAAATCAGCCCCAGCATTTT. Its protein product is CSVGAGGNQPQHF.

A single count supports this clone. The chain carries TRBV18 and TRBJ1-6; 7 bases map to TRBD1. Looked up from germline, CDR1 is KGHSH and CDR2 is LQKENI. This CDR3 spans 14 amino acids. J was trimmed by 9 bases and V by 2 bases; bases with no gene match: 4. The CDR3 protein is CASSPEGGPSPLHF. CDR3 DNA: TGTGCCAGCTCACCAGAAGGGGGCCCTTCACCCCTCCACTTT.

CDR3 amino acids: CASRILYPTRQGSTGELFF. The DNA for the CDR3 is TGTGCCAGTAGGATCTTATATCCCACCCGACAGGGTAGCACCGGGGAGCTGTTTTTT. This chain joins TRBV19 and TRBJ2-2; 7 bases fit TRBD1. This CDR3 region has 19 residues. Germline loops: CDR1 LNHDA, CDR2 SQIVND (reference sequence). Germline trimming cut 6 bases from V and 4 bases from J; bases unmatched to any gene: 20.

This rearrangement joins TRBV27 to TRBJ1-5; 10 nucleotides line up with TRBD1. Losses at the gene ends were 7 bases for V and 6 bases for J; bases not matched to a gene: 9. The CDR3 is made up of 15 amino acids. Germline V gene data show CDR1 as MNHEY and CDR2 as SMNVEV (reference sequence). CDR3 region: CASTSSRDRGQPQHF. The CDR3, as DNA: TGTGCCAGCACCTCATCTAGGGACAGGGGTCAGCCCCAGCATTTT.

The rearrangement joins TRBV5-1 to TRBJ1-1; 10 bases fit TRBD1. The CDR3 has 15 amino acids. The germline V gene has CDR1 SGHRS and CDR2 YFSETQ. V gave up 4 bases and J gave up 0 bases; unmatched junction bases: 3. CDR3 amino acids: CASSAGQGVNTEAFF. The DNA for the CDR3 is TGCGCCAGCAGCGCCGGACAGGGGGTGAACACTGAAGCTTTCTTT.

This chain links TRBV27 with TRBJ1-5; tentatively, D is TRBD1 (6 bases). CDR1 is MNHEY, CDR2 SMNVEV, per germline (reference sequence). The CDR3 covers 16 residues. The V end was cut by 0 bases, the J end by 1 base, with 10 bases between. The CDR3 coding sequence is TGTGCCAGCAGTTTATCGGGGGCAGGGAGCAATCAGCCCCAGCATTTT. Its protein is CASSLSGAGSNQPQHF.

Only one count was recorded for this clone. The chain links TRBV3-1 (or the pseudogene TRBV3-2) to TRBJ1-6; the D gene is possibly TRBD1 (6 bases). Germline V CDR1 and CDR2: LGHDT, YNNKEL (reference sequence). V was shortened by 0 bases and J by 6 bases, with 18 bases between the two germline ends. The CDR3 sequence is 18 residues long. The CDR3 DNA is TGTGCCAGCAGCCAAGAAAGGGTAAACAGGGCGATTAATTCACCCCTCCACTTT. As protein: CASSQERVNRAINSPLHF.

The chain joins TRBV7-2 to TRBJ2-1, with 9 bases that match TRBD2. J was trimmed by 4 bases and V by 5 bases; bases with no gene match: 9. There are 16 residues in the CDR3. CDR1 is SGHTA, CDR2 FQGNSA, per germline. The CDR3 spells CASSMLAGLLYNEQFF. The CDR3 DNA is TGTGCCAGCAGCATGCTAGCGGGGCTCCTTTACAATGAGCAGTTCTTC.

The chain couples TRBV5-8 to TRBJ2-1; 7 positions agree with TRBD1. The trim removed 5 bases at V and 4 bases at J, leaving 3 bases unmatched. The germline V gene has CDR1 SGHTS and CDR2 YDEGEE. CDR3 length: 13 amino acids. CDR3 nucleotide sequence: TGTGCCAGCAGTTGGACAGGTTACAATGAGCAGTTCTTC. Its protein is CASSWTGYNEQFF.

This clone was recorded once. CDR3 amino acids: CASSLGSKRGAEAFF. The CDR3 nucleotides read TGCGCCAGCAGCTTAGGCTCCAAACGGGGGGCTGAAGCTTTCTTT. The chain couples TRBV5-1 to TRBJ1-1; D might be TRBD1 (5 bases). Trimming shortened V by 2 bases and J by 6 bases, and 17 bases separated the two germline ends. The CDR3 totals 15 residues. Germline CDR1 reads SGHRS; CDR2 reads YFSETQ.

The genes are TRBV24-1 and TRBJ2-5, with 7 positions matching TRBD1. V was pared by 4 bases and J by 4 bases, with 8 bases of the junction left unmatched. Germline assignment: CDR1 KGHDR and CDR2 SFDVKD. The CDR3 length is 15 residues. CDR3 in DNA: TGTGCCACCAGTGACCCGACAGGGTTGAGAGAGACCCAGTACTTC. Amino acids: CATSDPTGLRETQYF.